The 31 T cell receptor beta chains reported below all come from one sample, sequenced in a study of blood T cell repertoires in COVID-19. Assay: immunoSEQ multiplex PCR; the TCRdb copy retains only in-frame clones and omits some. The data contain roughly 340,000 clones, around 86% of them singletons. The sequenced sample consisted of peripheral blood. The receptors stem from a woman between 45 and 65 years old with COVID-19, enrolled during active disease.

The chain uses TRBV6-4 and TRBJ2-2, with TRBD2 as a possible D gene (6 bases). The V and J ends lost 2 bases and 10 bases respectively, with 14 bases between them. The CDR3 contains 14 residues. Germline CDR1 and CDR2: MRHNA and SNTAGT. Here the CDR3 reads CASSDVGGSVELFF. The DNA of the CDR3 is TGTGCCAGCAGTGACGTCGGGGGTTCCGTGGAGCTGTTTTTT.

On this clone: The sample has other DNA sequences that encode this CDR3 too. This CDR3 reads CASSLGGAAYEQYF. The CDR3 DNA reads as TGTGCCAGCAGCTTAGGAGGGGCCGCCTACGAGCAGTACTTC. The rearrangement joins TRBV13 to TRBJ2-7; TRBD1 might be the D (5 bases). CDR1 is PRHDT and CDR2 is FYEKMQ in the germline V gene (reference sequence). The germline V and J ends were trimmed by 0 bases and 2 bases, with 8 bases remaining between them. CDR3 length: 14 residues.

This rearrangement joins TRBV11-2 to TRBJ2-5, with TRBD2 identical over 9 bases. The CDR3 spans 17 residues. J was trimmed by 5 bases and V by 4 bases; bases with no gene match: 14. In germline, CDR1 is SGHAT, CDR2 FQNNGV. The CDR3 reads CASSSTAGGLLGETQYF. As DNA, the CDR3 is TGTGCCAGCAGCTCGACGGCGGGAGGGCTCCTCGGGGAGACCCAGTACTTC.

This rearrangement joins TRBV30 to TRBJ1-2, with 8 nucleotides matching TRBD1. Looked up from germline, CDR1 is GTSNPN and CDR2 is SVGIG (reference sequence). Trimming took 8 bases from V and 4 from J; bases not matched to a gene: 6. CDR3 length: 12 residues. CDR3 nucleotides: TGTGCCGGCCGGGACAGGACCTATGGCTACACCTTC. Translation gives CAGRDRTYGYTF.

The chain recombines TRBV4-2 with TRBJ1-2; 7 bases map to TRBD1. V gave up 4 bases and J gave up 0 bases; unmatched junction bases: 14. The CDR3 is made up of 18 amino acids. Germline lookup yields CDR1 LGHNA and CDR2 YNFKEQ. The CDR3 region is CASSPSSGDSPSNYGYTF. DNA for the CDR3: TGTGCCAGCAGCCCGAGCTCAGGGGACAGCCCTTCTAACTATGGCTACACCTTC.

The V call is TRBV24-1, the J call TRBJ2-3; D may be TRBD2 (6 bases). This CDR3 has 12 residues. Deletions cut 9 bases from V and 5 bases from J, with 11 bases between. Germline V gives CDR1 KGHDR, CDR2 SFDVKD. The CDR3 DNA reads TGTGCCACCTCTAGCGCTTTAGATACGCAGTATTTT. Protein sequence: CATSSALDTQYF.

The chain couples TRBV5-6 to TRBJ1-2, with D possibly matching TRBD1 (6 bases). The V end was cut by 0 bases, the J end by 7 bases, with 16 bases between. Germline lookup yields CDR1 SGHDT and CDR2 YYEEEE. The CDR3 covers 15 residues. The CDR3 reads CASSLEKVRGFGYTF. The CDR3 DNA follows: TGTGCCAGCAGCTTGGAAAAGGTCAGGGGCTTTGGCTACACCTTC.

The chain carries TRBV11-2 and TRBJ1-4, with D possibly TRBD1 on 5 matching bases. The CDR3 sequence is 15 residues long. Germline lookup yields CDR1 SGHAT and CDR2 FQNNGV. Trimming removed 5 bases from V and 4 bases from J, with 14 bases in between. CDR3 nucleotides: TGTGCCAGCAGCCAAGGAGCGGGGGGTAATGAAAAACTGTTTTTT. Protein: CASSQGAGGNEKLFF.

This clone was seen only once. The V call is TRBV4-1, the J call TRBJ1-1; 7 bases align to TRBD1. Germline-derived CDR1 and CDR2 are MGHRA and YSYEKL. The V gene end was trimmed by 3 bases and the J gene end by 4 bases; junction bases not matched to a gene: 5. The CDR3 is 14 residues long. As DNA, the CDR3 is TGCGCCAGCAGCCATTACAGGGGTACCACTGAAGCTTTCTTT. Translating it yields CASSHYRGTTEAFF.

This clone was counted once. The chain employs TRBV19 and TRBJ1-2, with a possible D match to TRBD1 (6 bases). Germline V lookup: CDR1 LNHDA, CDR2 SQIVND (reference sequence). V was pared by 10 bases and J by 4 bases, with 28 bases between. The CDR3 covers 17 residues. CDR3 in DNA: TGTGCCACTAAGATCAGCCCCGGGGCAGGGGTCACCTATGGCTACACCTTC. Protein sequence: CATKISPGAGVTYGYTF.

The CDR3 DNA sequence: TGTGCCACCGGAGACAGGGAACACAACGAGCAGTACTTC. Its translation: CATGDREHNEQYF. The chain has TRBV24-1 and TRBJ2-7, with 7 bases aligning to TRBD1. Trimming took 9 bases from V and 5 from J; bases not matched to a gene: 9. CDR3 length: 13 residues. Germline-derived CDR1 and CDR2 are KGHDR and SFDVKD.

The rearrangement links TRBV18 to TRBJ1-1; unclear D gene. Germline V gene sequence: CDR1 KGHSH, CDR2 LQKENI. This CDR3 contains 13 residues. V lost 3 bases and J lost 4, with 9 bases in between. CDR3 in DNA: TGTGCCAGCTCACCCTCGCGGGGCACTGAAGCTTTCTTT. This sequence encodes CASSPSRGTEAFF.

V is TRBV19 and J is TRBJ2-4; 7 bases line up with TRBD1. This CDR3 has 16 amino acids. The germline V gene has CDR1 LNHDA and CDR2 SQIVND (reference sequence). J lost 0 bases, V lost 6 bases, and 8 bases had no gene match. The CDR3 here is CASSLQGSLAKNIQYF. The CDR3 nucleotides are TGTGCCAGTAGCCTACAGGGGTCATTAGCCAAAAACATTCAGTACTTC. Full variable domain (missing parts from reference TRBV19 and TRBJ2-4): DGGITQSPKYLFRKEGQNVTLSCEQNLNHDAMYWYRQDPGQGLRLIYYSQIVNDFQKGDIAEGYSVSREKKESFPLTVTSAQKNPTAFYLCASSLQGSLAKNIQYFGAGTRLSVL.

The J gene is TRBJ1-1, the V gene TRBV5-1; no definite D call. Germline values: CDR1 SGHRS, CDR2 YFSETQ. With 5 bases removed from V and 4 bases from J, the gap between germline ends came to 12 bases. The CDR3 sequence is 13 residues long. CDR3 amino acids: CASSYVTLTEAFF. The CDR3 DNA follows: TGCGCCAGCAGTTACGTAACTCTCACTGAAGCTTTCTTT. The whole variable domain, remainder taken from reference TRBV5-1 and TRBJ1-1, is KAGVTQTPRYLIKTRGQQVTLSCSPISGHRSVSWYQQTPGQGLQFLFEYFSETQRNKGNFPGRFSGRQFSNSRSEMNVSTLELGDSALYLCASSYVTLTEAFFGQGTRLTVV.

V gene TRBV9 combines with J gene TRBJ2-7, with D perhaps matching TRBD2 (5 bases). V gave up 0 bases and J gave up 1 base, with 8 bases separating them. Germline V CDR1 and CDR2: SGDLS, YYNGEE. This CDR3 contains 14 residues. The CDR3 coding sequence is TGTGCCAGCAGCGTAGGGTGGACTTCCTACGAGCAGTACTTC. Its protein is CASSVGWTSYEQYF.

V gene TRBV27 combines with J gene TRBJ1-2; D remains ambiguous. V gave up 2 bases and J gave up 4 bases, with 11 bases separating them. The CDR3 is 14 amino acids. Per germline, CDR1 MNHEY and CDR2 SMNVEV (reference sequence). The CDR3 is CASSLRVEGYGYTF. In nucleotides, the CDR3 is TGTGCCAGCAGTTTAAGGGTCGAGGGCTATGGCTACACCTTC.

This chain's CDR3 is CASTKDRSNEKLFF. For the CDR3, the DNA is TGTGCCAGCACCAAAGACAGGAGTAATGAAAAACTGTTTTTT. The gene calls are TRBV9 and TRBJ1-4; weak D call: TRBD1 (6 bases). This CDR3 region has 14 residues. CDR1 is SGDLS and CDR2 is YYNGEE in the germline V gene. Trimming removed 6 bases at V and 4 bases at J, with 13 bases between. Full variable domain (missing parts from reference TRBV9 and TRBJ1-4): DSGVTQTPKHLITATGQRVTLRCSPRSGDLSVYWYQQSLDQGLQFLIQYYNGEERAKGNILERFSAQQFPDLHSELNLSSLELGDSALYFCASTKDRSNEKLFFGSGTQLSVL.

The V gene is TRBV30, the J gene TRBJ2-7; 8 bases match TRBD1. This CDR3 is built from 14 residues. The V segment lost 0 bases and the J segment 6 bases; nucleotides outside the gene matches: 7. Germline loops: CDR1 GTSNPN, CDR2 SVGIG (reference sequence). The CDR3 sequence: CAWSVIDRGGEQYF. CDR3 bases: TGTGCCTGGAGTGTAATTGACAGGGGCGGCGAGCAGTACTTC.

The V call is TRBV18, the J call TRBJ2-5, with TRBD1 as a possible D gene (6 bases). The germline V gene has CDR1 KGHSH and CDR2 LQKENI. V was cut by 0 bases and J by 7 bases, with 18 bases left in between. The CDR3 length is 16 residues. The CDR3 nucleotides are TGTGCCAGCTCACCACCCAAGACAGGTGACAAGACGACCCAGTACTTC. Its translation is CASSPPKTGDKTTQYF.

The genes are TRBV3-1 (or the pseudogene TRBV3-2) and TRBJ2-5, with TRBD2 identical over 7 bases. Unmatched junction bases numbered 10, after V lost 4 bases and J lost 2 bases. This CDR3 is built from 16 residues. Germline CDR1 LGHDT, CDR2 YNNKEL (reference sequence). In nucleotides, the CDR3 is TGTGCCAGCAGCCCGGCGCGGGGGAGGGGTCAAGAGACCCAGTACTTC. Residues: CASSPARGRGQETQYF.

V gene TRBV3-1 (or the pseudogene TRBV3-2) combines with J gene TRBJ1-3; D is perhaps TRBD1 (5 bases). This CDR3 has 13 amino acids. Trimming cost V 4 bases and J 8 bases, with 12 bases left between them. CDR1 LGHDT and CDR2 YNNKEL come from the germline V gene (reference sequence). Here the CDR3 reads CASSRGTTDTIYF. CDR3 coding DNA: TGTGCCAGCAGCCGAGGGACTACTGACACCATATATTTT.

The rearrangement uses TRBV29-1 and TRBJ2-1; 14 bases match TRBD2. The CDR3 consists of 16 residues. Germline V lookup: CDR1 SQVTM, CDR2 ANQGSEA. The CDR3 region is CSPHGVGLAGEGEQFF. CDR3 DNA sequence: TGCAGTCCCCATGGAGTGGGACTAGCGGGAGAGGGTGAGCAGTTCTTC.

The chain links TRBV4-3 to TRBJ2-7, with D possibly TRBD2 on 6 matching bases. The CDR3 runs to 14 residues. Germline V gene lookup returns CDR1 LGHNA and CDR2 YSLEER. The V end lost 0 bases, the J end lost 2 bases, and 8 bases lay between the germline ends. CDR3 DNA: TGCGCCAGCAGCCAAGACTGGGGGGCCTACGAGCAGTACTTC. Translated, it gives CASSQDWGAYEQYF.

This clone was found once. The chain joins TRBV15 to TRBJ2-5, with D possibly being TRBD2 (6 bases). Trimming took 2 bases from V and 5 from J, leaving 18 bases between them. Germline lookup yields CDR1 LNHNV and CDR2 YYDKDF (reference sequence). The CDR3 is 16 amino acids. CDR3 nucleotides: TGTGCCACCAGCAGAACGGTCGGGGCGGGAAGGGAGACCCAGTACTTC. The encoded protein is CATSRTVGAGRETQYF.

J is TRBJ1-2 and V is TRBV11-2, with D possibly matching TRBD1 (5 bases). The CDR3 consists of 14 residues. V was pared by 5 bases and J by 5 bases, with 15 bases between. Germline lookup yields CDR1 SGHAT and CDR2 FQNNGV. CDR3 coding DNA: TGTGCCAGCAGCCCTCAGGCAGGGCCTTATGGCTACACCTTC. It translates to CASSPQAGPYGYTF.

This chain connects TRBV19 to TRBJ1-1; 7 bases agree with TRBD1. Germline values: CDR1 LNHDA, CDR2 SQIVND (reference sequence). The CDR3 consists of 15 residues. J was trimmed by 2 bases and V by 4 bases; bases with no gene match: 7. The CDR3 is CASSNTGVSNTEAFF. The CDR3 coding sequence is TGTGCCAGTAGTAATACAGGGGTCAGTAACACTGAAGCTTTCTTT.

This sequence joins TRBV6-5 and TRBJ1-1; D uncertain. This CDR3 has 13 residues. From germline, CDR1 is MNHEY and CDR2 SVGAGI. Trimming cost V 4 bases and J 4 bases, with 10 bases left between them. The chain's CDR3 is CASSSALATEAFF. In DNA, the CDR3 is TGTGCCAGCAGTTCCGCCTTGGCCACTGAAGCTTTCTTT.

The rearrangement joins TRBV28 to TRBJ2-4; D may be TRBD2 (6 bases). V lost 5 bases, J lost 2 bases, and 16 bases lay in between. Germline-derived CDR1 and CDR2 are MDHEN and SYDVKM. This CDR3 has 16 amino acids. In DNA, the CDR3 is TGTGCCAGCAGTCCTCCCCACGGCGGGACCAAAAACATTCAGTACTTC. This translates into CASSPPHGGTKNIQYF.

This rearrangement joins TRBV11-2 to TRBJ2-3, with D possibly TRBD1 on 5 matching bases. The V end was cut by 5 bases, the J end by 2 bases, with 14 bases between. This CDR3 region has 15 residues. CDR1 and CDR2 from the germline V gene are SGHAT and FQNNGV. This chain's CDR3 is CASSPRQNPTDTQYF. The CDR3 coding sequence is TGTGCCAGCAGCCCGAGACAGAACCCCACAGATACGCAGTATTTT.

The J gene is TRBJ2-3, the V gene TRBV15; D remains ambiguous. Between the trimmed V and J ends, which lost 8 bases and 1 base, there was a span of 10 bases. Germline CDR1 reads LNHNV; CDR2 reads YYDKDF (reference sequence). The CDR3 extends over 13 amino acids. CDR3 protein: CATLSVRTDTQYF. The CDR3 coding sequence is TGTGCCACCCTATCTGTACGCACAGATACGCAGTATTTT.

The genes are TRBV6-2 or TRBV6-3 and TRBJ1-5; D is unresolved. Germline CDR1 reads MNHEY; CDR2 reads SVGEGT. The germline V and J ends were trimmed by 5 bases and 3 bases, with 14 bases remaining between them. The CDR3 is 15 amino acids. This chain's CDR3 is CASSPLGLLNQPQHF. CDR3 nucleotides: TGTGCCAGCAGTCCCCTCGGACTGCTCAATCAGCCCCAGCATTTT.